The clone carrying this TCR beta chain was picked up one time. TCRdb's table, derived via immunoSEQ multiplex PCR, lists solely in-frame clones and lacks some. The profile shows about 25,000 clones, about 86% of them singletons. Germline assignment: CDR1 SGHAT and CDR2 FQDESV (reference sequence). Losses at the gene ends were 3 bases for V and 3 bases for J; bases not matched to a gene: 3. The CDR3 sequence is 14 residues long. This sample was included in a study of blood T cell repertoires in COVID-19. Whole-study context: From the United States, Italy and Spain came samples of acute and convalescent COVID-19. PBMCs, B-cell-depleted T cells, or T cells were the source of the cDNA or gDNA that made up the material.

The specimen was peripheral blood. This sequence joins TRBV11-1 and TRBJ2-5, with 8 nucleotides matching TRBD1. The sequence was obtained from a man in his 70s with acute or convalescent COVID-19. CDR3 sequence (DNA): TGTGCCAGCAGCTTCCAGGGGGCAGAAGAGACCCAGTACTTC. This gives the protein CASSFQGAEETQYF.